This TCR beta chain was retrieved from a study of blood T cell repertoires in COVID-19 (dated by TCRdb to 2020 to 2021). About the study as a whole: The collaborator samples originated in the United States, Italy and Spain and spanned the acute and convalescent phases of COVID-19. Where available, HLA class I and class II types were obtained from metadata supplied by the sample provider rather than from assay-based typing. Deeply sampled blood TCRbeta repertoires from subjects exposed to, actively infected with, or recovered from COVID-19 were included in the dataset. The samples were drawn from the first 160 participants of the ongoing ImmuneRACE study and from over a thousand subjects provided by 6 global collaborators. The material from the prospective study consisted of cDNA or gDNA derived from T cells, B-cell-depleted T cells, or PBMCs. The repertoires were released in a freely available public database intended as a resource for research on the immune response to SARS-CoV-2. Sample metadata almost always included a de-identified subject ID, COVID-19 status, age in years and sex.

General study outcomes and caveats: The amount of clinical and demographic metadata varied by source and participant and was provided uncurated.

TCRbeta CDR3 regions were amplified from genomic DNA by means of the immunoSEQ Assay, a bias-controlled multiplex PCR. As for how the authors treated the data: The number of nucleated cells in each sample was estimated by amplification of reference gene primers within the assay. To quantify the absolute abundance of each unique TCRbeta CDR3 rearrangement, sequence reads were collapsed and filtered. For each sample, productive Simpson clonality was calculated by taking the square root of Simpson's diversity index across productive rearrangements. TCRdb took over this immuneACCESS table, retaining in-frame rearrangements with V and J assigned. Such tables are incomplete; in checked studies, under half of the missing clones stem from an unresolved V gene, and the remainder is unexplained. V, J and clone size are those of that table, while D and trimming were read from the DNA. In this sample the table shows approximately 160,000 clones, roughly 84% of which occur a single time. The top ten clones comprise 7.2% of the sample.

Each collaborating institution followed its own protocols to collect whole blood in K2EDTA tubes. For TCRbeta analysis, collaborators shipped samples in one of three forms: frozen whole blood, isolated PBMCs, or DNA extracted from either of those sample types. A remark on this clone: Its antigen is still unknown. Base qualities are not at hand, and no much larger clone is one base apart.

The germline V gene (reference sequence) supplies CDR1 SEHNR and CDR2 FQNEAQ. The CDR3 has 13 amino acids, counting the end cysteine and phenylalanine. CDR3 DNA is the only sequence kept; it has 39 bases, read in frame from the first base. The trim is 5 bases for V and 5 bases for J, with a gap of 12 bases between the germline ends. Sequencing was performed on peripheral blood. The rearranged segments are TRBV7-9 and TRBJ1-2; TRBD1 could be the D gene, as 5 bases match. This receptor was obtained from a woman in her fifties or sixties in a cohort sampled during active or convalescent COVID-19. The DNA sequence is as follows: TGTGCCAGCAGCATAGACAGTATGTATGGCTACACCTTC. It specifies CASSIDSMYGYTF.